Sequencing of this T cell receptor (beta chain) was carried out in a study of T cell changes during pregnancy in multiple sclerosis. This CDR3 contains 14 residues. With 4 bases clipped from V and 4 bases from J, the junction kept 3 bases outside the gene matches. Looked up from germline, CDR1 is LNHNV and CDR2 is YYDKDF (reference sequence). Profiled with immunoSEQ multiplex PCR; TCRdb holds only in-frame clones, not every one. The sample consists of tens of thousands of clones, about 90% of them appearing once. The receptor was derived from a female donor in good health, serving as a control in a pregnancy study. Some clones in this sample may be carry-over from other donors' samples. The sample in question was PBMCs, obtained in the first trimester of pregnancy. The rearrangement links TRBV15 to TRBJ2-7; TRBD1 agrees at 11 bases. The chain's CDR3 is CATSKGQGGYEQYF. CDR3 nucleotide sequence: TGTGCCACCAGCAAGGGACAGGGGGGTTACGAGCAGTACTTC.